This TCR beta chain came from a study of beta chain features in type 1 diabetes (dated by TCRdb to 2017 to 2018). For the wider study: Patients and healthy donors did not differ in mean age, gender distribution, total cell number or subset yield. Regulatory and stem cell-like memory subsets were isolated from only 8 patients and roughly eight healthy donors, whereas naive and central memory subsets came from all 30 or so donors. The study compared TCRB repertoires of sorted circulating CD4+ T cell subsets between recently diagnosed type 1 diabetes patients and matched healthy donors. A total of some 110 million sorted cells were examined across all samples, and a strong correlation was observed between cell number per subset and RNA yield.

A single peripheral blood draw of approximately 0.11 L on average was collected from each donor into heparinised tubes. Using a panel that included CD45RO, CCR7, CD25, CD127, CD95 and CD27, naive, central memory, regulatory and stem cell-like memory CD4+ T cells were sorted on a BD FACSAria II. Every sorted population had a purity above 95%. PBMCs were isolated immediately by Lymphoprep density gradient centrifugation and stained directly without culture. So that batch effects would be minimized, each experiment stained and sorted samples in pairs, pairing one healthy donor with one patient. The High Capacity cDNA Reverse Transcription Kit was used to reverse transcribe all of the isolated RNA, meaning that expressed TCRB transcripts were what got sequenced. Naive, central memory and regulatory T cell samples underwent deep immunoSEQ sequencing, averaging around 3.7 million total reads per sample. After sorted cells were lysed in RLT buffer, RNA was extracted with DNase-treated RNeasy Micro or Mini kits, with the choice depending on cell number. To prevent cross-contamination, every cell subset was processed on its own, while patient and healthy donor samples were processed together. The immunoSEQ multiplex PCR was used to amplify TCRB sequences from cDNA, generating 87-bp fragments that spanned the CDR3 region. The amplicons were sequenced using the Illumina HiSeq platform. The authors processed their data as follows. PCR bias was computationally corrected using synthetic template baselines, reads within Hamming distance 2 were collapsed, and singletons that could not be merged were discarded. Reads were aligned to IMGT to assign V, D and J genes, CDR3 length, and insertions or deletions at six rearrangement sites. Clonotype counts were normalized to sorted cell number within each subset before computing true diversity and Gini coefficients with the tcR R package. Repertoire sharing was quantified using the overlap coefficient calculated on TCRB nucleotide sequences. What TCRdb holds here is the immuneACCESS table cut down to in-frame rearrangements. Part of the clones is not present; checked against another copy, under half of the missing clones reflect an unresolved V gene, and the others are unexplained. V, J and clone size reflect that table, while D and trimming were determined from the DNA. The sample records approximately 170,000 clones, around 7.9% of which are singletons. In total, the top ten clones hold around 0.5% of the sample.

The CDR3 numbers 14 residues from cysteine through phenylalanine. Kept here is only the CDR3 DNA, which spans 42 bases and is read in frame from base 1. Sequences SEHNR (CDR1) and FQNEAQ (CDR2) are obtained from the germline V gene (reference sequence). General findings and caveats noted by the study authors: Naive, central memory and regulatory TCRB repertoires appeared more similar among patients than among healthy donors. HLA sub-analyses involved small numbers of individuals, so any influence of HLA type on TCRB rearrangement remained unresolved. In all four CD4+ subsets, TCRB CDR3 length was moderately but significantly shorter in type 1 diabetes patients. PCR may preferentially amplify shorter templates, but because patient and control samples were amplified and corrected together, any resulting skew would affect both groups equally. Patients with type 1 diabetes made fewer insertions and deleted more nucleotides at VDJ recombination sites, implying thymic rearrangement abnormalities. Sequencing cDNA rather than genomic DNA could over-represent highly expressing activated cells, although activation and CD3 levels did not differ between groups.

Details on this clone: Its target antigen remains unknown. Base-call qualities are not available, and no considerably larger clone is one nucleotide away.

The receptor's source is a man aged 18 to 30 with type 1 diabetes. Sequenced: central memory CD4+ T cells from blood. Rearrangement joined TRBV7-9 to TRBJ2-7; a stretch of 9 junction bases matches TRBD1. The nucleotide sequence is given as TGTGCAGTCGACCGGGGACAGGGACATTACGAGCAGTACTTC. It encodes CAVDRGQGHYEQYF.